These 15 T cell receptor beta chains share one sample of origin, sequenced in a study of blood T cell repertoires in COVID-19. The protocol was immunoSEQ multiplex PCR, while the TCRdb copy is restricted to in-frame clones and leaves out a portion. The sample has approximately 65,000 clones; around 85% are singletons. Sample: peripheral blood. The receptors originated from a man in his forties with acute or convalescent COVID-19.

This rearrangement joins TRBV23-1 to TRBJ2-5; maybe TRBD2 (6 bases). TRBV23-1 is an ORF; its function is uncertain. The CDR3 spans 18 residues. V was clipped by 0 bases and J by 3 bases, with 20 bases between them. CDR3 sequence (DNA): TGCGCCAGCAGTCAATCGAGGCGGGGATTTTATTGGGAAGAGACCCAGTACTTC. Its translation is CASSQSRRGFYWEETQYF.

The rearrangement joins TRBV30 to TRBJ1-2; D uncertain. CDR1 is GTSNPN and CDR2 is SVGIG in the germline V gene (reference sequence). Trimming removed 3 bases at V and 6 bases at J, with 5 bases between. The CDR3 covers 10 residues. This CDR3 is CAWRRNGYTF. The CDR3 DNA reads TGTGCCTGGAGGAGGAATGGCTACACCTTC.

V is TRBV28 and J is TRBJ1-1; perhaps TRBD1 as D (6 bases). Germline V gene lookup returns CDR1 MDHEN and CDR2 SYDVKM. Trimming took off 3 bases at V and 6 bases at J, with 20 bases between the two ends. This CDR3 contains 16 residues. CDR3 nucleotide sequence: TGTGCCAGCAGTTTTTCATCCCAAGGTGAGGGGGCTGAAGCTTTCTTT. Protein: CASSFSSQGEGAEAFF.

The J gene is TRBJ1-2, the V gene TRBV12-5, with D tentatively TRBD1 (5 bases). The ends were cut back, 6 bases at V and 4 bases at J, with 9 bases in the middle. This CDR3 contains 12 residues. Germline CDR1 LGHNT, CDR2 FRNRAP. Here the CDR3 reads CASGRDFYGYTF. The DNA for the CDR3 is TGTGCTAGTGGAAGGGACTTCTATGGCTACACCTTC.

This chain uses TRBV29-1 with TRBJ1-2, with TRBD1 matching 10 bases. This CDR3 comprises 14 residues. The germline V gene encodes CDR1 SQVTM and CDR2 ANQGSEA. J gave up 3 bases and V 1 base, and 2 bases lay outside the gene matches. CDR3 DNA sequence: TGCAGCGTTGAAGGGGACAGGGGTGACTATGGCTACACCTTC. Its protein product is CSVEGDRGDYGYTF.

Only one count was recorded for this clone. The V and J genes are TRBV15 and TRBJ1-3, with D unresolved. The CDR3 is made up of 14 amino acids. The germline V gene encodes CDR1 LNHNV and CDR2 YYDKDF (reference sequence). V dropped 1 base and J dropped 2 bases, with 6 bases sitting between them. DNA of the CDR3: TGTGCCACCAGCAGAGGTATAACTGGAAACACCATATATTTT. Protein product: CATSRGITGNTIYF.

The V call is TRBV3-1 (or the pseudogene TRBV3-2), the J call TRBJ1-2, with 9 positions matching TRBD1. The CDR3 is 15 amino acids. The J segment lost 7 bases and the V segment lost 1 base, leaving 7 bases of the junction unmatched. CDR1 and CDR2 (germline): LGHDT, YNNKEL (reference sequence). The CDR3 coding sequence is TGTGCCAGCAGCCAAGTCCGGACAGGGGAGAGTGGCTACACCTTC. Amino acids: CASSQVRTGESGYTF.

This clone came up once. The chain recombines TRBV30 with TRBJ1-5, with TRBD1 matching 7 bases. V lost 0 bases, J lost 10 bases, and 15 bases stayed unmatched. The CDR3 loop spans 16 amino acids. Germline CDR1 reads GTSNPN; CDR2 reads SVGIG (reference sequence). CDR3 region: CAWSVGAGGPDGPQHF. The CDR3 nucleotides read TGTGCCTGGAGTGTAGGGGCAGGGGGTCCCGATGGCCCCCAGCATTTT. The whole variable domain, remainder taken from reference TRBV30 and TRBJ1-5, is SQTIHQWPATLVQPVGSPLSLECTVEGTSNPNLYWYRQAAGRGLQLLFYSVGIGQISSEVPQNLSASRPQDRQFILSSKKLLLSDSGFYLCAWSVGAGGPDGPQHFGDGTRLSIL.

The chain recombines TRBV5-4 with TRBJ1-6; the D is unclear. CDR3 length equals 15 residues. The ends were cut back, 2 bases at V and 8 bases at J, with 14 bases in the middle. CDR1 and CDR2 from the germline V gene are SGHNT and YYREEE (reference sequence). The CDR3 region is CASSLNPLLDSPLHF. The DNA of the CDR3 is TGTGCCAGCAGCTTAAATCCTTTACTTGATTCACCCCTCCACTTT.

This clone showed up just a few times. The chain couples TRBV2 to TRBJ2-1; D might be TRBD2 (6 bases). V lost 6 bases to trimming and J lost 7 bases, with 16 bases between them. Germline-derived CDR1 and CDR2 are SNHLY and FYNNEI. The CDR3 is 14 amino acids. CDR3 nucleotide sequence: TGTGCCAGCAGGAGACTAGTAGTTGGTAATGAGCAGTTCTTC. Translated: CASRRLVVGNEQFF.

This chain connects TRBV18 to TRBJ1-6, with 7 bases fitting TRBD1. This CDR3 is 13 amino acids long. The V gene's germline CDR1 is KGHSH and CDR2 LQKENI. Germline trimming cut 3 bases from V and 8 bases from J; bases unmatched to any gene: 1. The DNA of the CDR3 is TGTGCCAGCTCACCCACAGGGGATTCACCCCTCCACTTT. It translates to CASSPTGDSPLHF. Variable domain in full (rest from reference TRBV18 and TRBJ1-6): NAGVMQNPRHLVRRRGQEARLRCSPMKGHSHVYWYRQLPEEGLKFMVYLQKENIIDESGMPKERFSAEFPKEGPSILRIQQVVRGDSAAYFCASSPTGDSPLHFGNGTRLTVT.

This chain connects TRBV19 to TRBJ1-1; D not resolved. With 7 bases removed from V and 4 bases from J, the gap between germline ends came to 7 bases. From germline, CDR1 is LNHDA and CDR2 SQIVND (reference sequence). This CDR3 is built from 11 residues. CDR3 loop: CASMRATEAFF. The CDR3 bases are TGTGCCAGTATGAGGGCCACTGAAGCTTTCTTT.

V usage is TRBV12-3 or TRBV12-4 and J usage is TRBJ1-4, with TRBD1 matching over 8 bases. This CDR3 comprises 13 residues. V lost 6 bases to trimming and J lost 10 bases; unmatched junction nucleotides: 7. The chain's CDR3 is CASSTGQGGKLFF. In DNA form, the CDR3 reads TGTGCCAGCAGCACCGGACAGGGCGGAAAACTGTTTTTT.

This rearrangement joins TRBV6-1 to TRBJ1-4; D is perhaps TRBD1 (6 bases). There are 15 residues in the CDR3. The ends were cut back, 3 bases at V and 1 base at J, with 9 bases in the middle. Germline V gene lookup returns CDR1 MNHNS and CDR2 SASEGT. The CDR3 DNA sequence: TGTGCCAGCAGTGAGGTACAGGGAACTAATGAAAAACTGTTTTTT. The encoded protein is CASSEVQGTNEKLFF.

V is TRBV29-1 and J is TRBJ1-1; 7 nucleotides align to TRBD1. Germline V lookup: CDR1 SQVTM, CDR2 ANQGSEA. The CDR3 runs 13 residues. V shed 6 bases, J shed 3 bases, and the junction held 7 bases outside the gene matches. CDR3 sequence (DNA): TGCAGCGTCTCGACAGGGTCGGACACTGAAGCTTTCTTT. Its protein product is CSVSTGSDTEAFF.